This T cell receptor (beta chain) was captured by sequencing in a study of T cells in Graves' hyperthyroidism and ophthalmopathy. Orbital computed tomography and thyroid ultrasound, together with serum TRAb and thyroxine and clinical symptoms, were used for diagnoses. PBMCs were obtained from 10 ml fresh peripheral blood. TCR beta CDR3 regions were amplified from RNA transcripts. Initially, a first-round RT-PCR of the TCR CDR3 employed the HTBI primer set. TCRdb processed the multiplex PCR reads anew with MiXCR; each CDR3 protein has one entry. Among 530,000 or so distinct CDR3 sequences listed, around a quarter were seen once. Study-wide points: Stable hyperthyroidism was separated from ophthalmopathy by a model based on 13 V-J features. The majority of expanded thyroid clonotypes above 0.001 also appeared in blood.

This clonotype was counted between two and nine times. Its antigen is currently unknown. The CDR3 length is 14 residues. Germline CDR1 ENHRY, CDR2 SYGVKD. Trimming at V came to 6 bases and at J to 3 bases, leaving 5 bases not matched to a gene. The TCR sequence derives from a woman in her thirties with Graves' ophthalmopathy. Sequenced: blood. The rearrangement uses TRBV10-3 and TRBJ1-1, with 9 bases matching TRBD1. The chain's CDR3 is CAISGQGTYTEAFF. DNA of the CDR3: TGTGCCATCAGCGGACAGGGGACCTACACTGAAGCTTTCTTT.